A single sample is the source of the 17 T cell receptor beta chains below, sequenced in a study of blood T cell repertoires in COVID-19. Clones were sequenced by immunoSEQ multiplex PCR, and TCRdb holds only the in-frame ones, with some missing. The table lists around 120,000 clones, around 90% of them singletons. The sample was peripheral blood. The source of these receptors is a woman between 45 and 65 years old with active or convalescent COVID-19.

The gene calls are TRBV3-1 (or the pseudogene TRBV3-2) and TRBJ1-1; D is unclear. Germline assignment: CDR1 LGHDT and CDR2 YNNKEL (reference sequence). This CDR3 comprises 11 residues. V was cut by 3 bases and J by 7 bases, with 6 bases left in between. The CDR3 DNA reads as TGTGCCAGCAGCCAGGCCCTTGAAGCTTTCTTT. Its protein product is CASSQALEAFF.

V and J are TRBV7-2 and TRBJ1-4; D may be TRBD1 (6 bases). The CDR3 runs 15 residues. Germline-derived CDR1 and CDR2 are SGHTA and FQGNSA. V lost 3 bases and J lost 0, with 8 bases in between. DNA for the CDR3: TGTGCCAGCAGCTTGCAGGGGACAACTAATGAAAAACTGTTTTTT. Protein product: CASSLQGTTNEKLFF.

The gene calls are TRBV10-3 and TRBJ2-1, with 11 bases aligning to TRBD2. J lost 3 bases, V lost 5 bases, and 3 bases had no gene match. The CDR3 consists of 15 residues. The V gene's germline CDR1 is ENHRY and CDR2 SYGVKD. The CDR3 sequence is CAISLTSGDYNEQFF. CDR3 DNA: TGTGCCATCAGTTTGACTAGCGGGGACTACAATGAGCAGTTCTTC.

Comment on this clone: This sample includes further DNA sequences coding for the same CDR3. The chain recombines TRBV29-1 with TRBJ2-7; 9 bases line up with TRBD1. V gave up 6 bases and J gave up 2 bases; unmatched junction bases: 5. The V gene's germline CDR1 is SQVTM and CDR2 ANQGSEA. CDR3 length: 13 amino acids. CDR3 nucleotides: TGCAGCGTACCGGGACAGGGCACCTACGAGCAGTACTTC. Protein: CSVPGQGTYEQYF.

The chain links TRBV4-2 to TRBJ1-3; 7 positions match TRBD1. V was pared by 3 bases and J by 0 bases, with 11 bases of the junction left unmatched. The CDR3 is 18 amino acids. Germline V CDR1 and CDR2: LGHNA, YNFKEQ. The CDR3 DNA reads TGTGCCAGCAGCCAGGACCCCGACAGGGTAAGCTCTGGAAACACCATATATTTT. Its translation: CASSQDPDRVSSGNTIYF.

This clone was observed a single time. DNA for the CDR3: TGTGCCAGCAGTTTGGGGCCGGGACAGGGGGCGTGGGGTAATTCACCCCTCCACTTT. Encoded protein: CASSLGPGQGAWGNSPLHF. The chain has TRBV28 and TRBJ1-6, with 12 bases fitting TRBD1. V lost 3 bases and J lost 6; bases outside the gene matches: 12. CDR1 and CDR2 (germline): MDHEN, SYDVKM. CDR3 length: 19 residues.

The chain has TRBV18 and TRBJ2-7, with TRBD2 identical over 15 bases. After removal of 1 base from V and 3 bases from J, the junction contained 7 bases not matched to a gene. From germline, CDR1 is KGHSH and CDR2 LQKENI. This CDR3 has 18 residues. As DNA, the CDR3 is TGTGCCAGCTCACCACGCAGGGGACTAGCGGGAGGCGGCTACGAGCAGTACTTC. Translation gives CASSPRRGLAGGGYEQYF. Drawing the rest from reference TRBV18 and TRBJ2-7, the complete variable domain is NAGVMQNPRHLVRRRGQEARLRCSPMKGHSHVYWYRQLPEEGLKFMVYLQKENIIDESGMPKERFSAEFPKEGPSILRIQQVVRGDSAAYFCASSPRRGLAGGGYEQYFGPGTRLTVT.

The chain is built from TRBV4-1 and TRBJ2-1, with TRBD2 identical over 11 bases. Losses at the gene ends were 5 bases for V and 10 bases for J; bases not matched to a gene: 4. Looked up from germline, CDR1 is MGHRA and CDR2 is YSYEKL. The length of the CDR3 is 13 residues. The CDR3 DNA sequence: TGCGCCAGCAGCGATAGCGGGAGGGACGAGCAGTTCTTC. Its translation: CASSDSGRDEQFF.

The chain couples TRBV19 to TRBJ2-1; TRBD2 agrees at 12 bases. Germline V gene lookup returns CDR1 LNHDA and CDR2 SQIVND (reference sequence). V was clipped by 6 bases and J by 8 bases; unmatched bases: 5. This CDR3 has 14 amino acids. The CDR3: CASRRLAGDDEQFF. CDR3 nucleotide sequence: TGTGCCAGTAGGAGACTAGCGGGAGACGATGAGCAGTTCTTC.

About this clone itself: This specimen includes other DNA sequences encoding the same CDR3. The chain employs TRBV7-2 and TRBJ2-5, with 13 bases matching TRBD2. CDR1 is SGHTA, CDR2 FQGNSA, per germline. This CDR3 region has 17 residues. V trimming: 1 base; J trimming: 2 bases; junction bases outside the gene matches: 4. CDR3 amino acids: CASSLGTSGSGQETQYF. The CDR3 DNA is TGTGCCAGCAGCTTAGGGACTAGCGGGAGTGGGCAAGAGACCCAGTACTTC.

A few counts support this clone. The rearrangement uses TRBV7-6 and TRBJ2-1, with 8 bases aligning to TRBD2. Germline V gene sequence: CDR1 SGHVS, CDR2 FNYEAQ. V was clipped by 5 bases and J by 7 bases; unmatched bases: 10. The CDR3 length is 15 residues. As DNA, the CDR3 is TGTGCCAGCAGCACCGGGACTAGTATCCGGAATGAGCAGTTCTTC. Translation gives CASSTGTSIRNEQFF.

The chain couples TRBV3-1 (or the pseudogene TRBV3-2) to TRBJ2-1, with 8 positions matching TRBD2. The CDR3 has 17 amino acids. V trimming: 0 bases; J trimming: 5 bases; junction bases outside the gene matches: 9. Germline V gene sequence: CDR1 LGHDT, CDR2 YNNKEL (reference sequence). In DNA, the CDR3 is TGTGCCAGCAGCCAAGACGTACTAGCGGAGGCTCACAATGAGCAGTTCTTC. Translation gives CASSQDVLAEAHNEQFF.

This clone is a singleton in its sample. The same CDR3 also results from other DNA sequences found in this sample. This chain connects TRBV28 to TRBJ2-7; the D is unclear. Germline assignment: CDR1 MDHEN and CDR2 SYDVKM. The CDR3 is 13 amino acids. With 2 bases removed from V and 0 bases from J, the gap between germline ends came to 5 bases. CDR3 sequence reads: CASSLGPSYEQYF. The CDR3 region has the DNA TGTGCCAGCAGTTTAGGGCCCTCCTACGAGCAGTACTTC.

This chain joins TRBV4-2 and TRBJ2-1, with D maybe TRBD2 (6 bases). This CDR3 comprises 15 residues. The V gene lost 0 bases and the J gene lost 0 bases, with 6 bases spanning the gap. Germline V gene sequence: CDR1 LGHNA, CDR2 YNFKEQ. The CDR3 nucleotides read TGTGCCAGCAGCCAAGACGGGAGCTCCTACAATGAGCAGTTCTTC. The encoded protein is CASSQDGSSYNEQFF.

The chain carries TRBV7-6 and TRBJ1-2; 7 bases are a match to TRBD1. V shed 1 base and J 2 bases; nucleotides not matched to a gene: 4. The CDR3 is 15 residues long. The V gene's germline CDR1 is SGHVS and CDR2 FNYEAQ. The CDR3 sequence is CASSLVQGPNYGYTF. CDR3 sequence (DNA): TGTGCCAGCAGCTTAGTACAGGGGCCCAACTATGGCTACACCTTC. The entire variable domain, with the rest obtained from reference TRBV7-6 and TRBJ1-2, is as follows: GAGVSQSPRYKVTKRGQDVALRCDPISGHVSLYWYRQALGQGPEFLTYFNYEAQQDKSGLPNDRFSAERPEGSISTLTIQRTEQRDSAMYRCASSLVQGPNYGYTFGSGTRLTVV.

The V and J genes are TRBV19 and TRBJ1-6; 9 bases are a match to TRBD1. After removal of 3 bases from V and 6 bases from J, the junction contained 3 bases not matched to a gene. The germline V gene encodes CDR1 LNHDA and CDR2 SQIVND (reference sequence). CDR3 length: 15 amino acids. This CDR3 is CASSIAGQGNSPLHF. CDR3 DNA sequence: TGTGCCAGTAGTATCGCGGGACAGGGTAATTCACCCCTCCACTTT.

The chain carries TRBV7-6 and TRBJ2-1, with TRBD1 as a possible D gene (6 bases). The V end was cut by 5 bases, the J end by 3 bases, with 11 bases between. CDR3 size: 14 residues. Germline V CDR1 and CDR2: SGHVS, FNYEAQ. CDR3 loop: CASSRGQLYNEQFF. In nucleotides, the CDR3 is TGTGCCAGCAGCCGAGGACAGCTCTACAATGAGCAGTTCTTC.